The source of this T cell receptor beta chain is a study of blood T cell repertoires in COVID-19. The table came from immunoSEQ multiplex PCR; TCRdb's copy has only in-frame clones and leaves some out. The top ten hold around a sixth of the sample, which has about 96,000 clones, approximately 84% seen once. The V segment lost 5 bases and the J segment 8 bases; nucleotides outside the gene matches: 14. Germline V gives CDR1 SGHNT, CDR2 YENEEA. This CDR3 spans 16 amino acids. This sequence joins TRBV11-3 and TRBJ2-2; the match to TRBD2 covers 7 bases. Sample: peripheral blood. The TCR sequence derives from a woman aged 55-69 years with acute or convalescent COVID-19. The CDR3 spells CASSPKRGLRWGELFF. CDR3 DNA sequence: TGTGCCAGCAGCCCAAAGCGGGGCCTACGATGGGGGGAGCTGTTTTTT.